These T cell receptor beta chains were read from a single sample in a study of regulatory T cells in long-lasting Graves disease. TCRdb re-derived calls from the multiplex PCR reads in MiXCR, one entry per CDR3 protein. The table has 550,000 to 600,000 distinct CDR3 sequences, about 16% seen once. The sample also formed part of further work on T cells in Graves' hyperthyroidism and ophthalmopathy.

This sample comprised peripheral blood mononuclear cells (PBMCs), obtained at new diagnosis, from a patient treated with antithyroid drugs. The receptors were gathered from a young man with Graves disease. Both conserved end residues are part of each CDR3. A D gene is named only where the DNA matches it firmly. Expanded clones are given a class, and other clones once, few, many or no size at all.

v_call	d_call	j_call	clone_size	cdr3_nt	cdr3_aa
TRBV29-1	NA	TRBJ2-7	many	TGCAGCGTTGGGGGGCGGACCTACGAGCAGTACTTC	CSVGGRTYEQYF
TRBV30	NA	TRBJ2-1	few	TGTGCCTGGAGTGTACCCGGGCCACTTTACAATGAGCAGTTCTTC	CAWSVPGPLYNEQFF
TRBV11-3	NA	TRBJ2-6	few	TGTGCCAGCAGCTTTCAGGGCTCTGGGGCCAACGTCCTGACTTTC	CASSFQGSGANVLTF
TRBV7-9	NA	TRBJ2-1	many	TGTGCCAGCAGCTTAGTAAGGGGGTTCGCGACAGGTTCGAGCAATGAGCAGTTCTTC	CASSLVRGFATGSSNEQFF
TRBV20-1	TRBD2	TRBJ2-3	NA	TGCAGTGCTCCAGGACTAGCGGGGGTCCTCCGGGATACGCAGTATTTT	CSAPGLAGVLRDTQYF
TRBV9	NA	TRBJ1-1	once	TGTGCCAGCAGCGTAGCTGGTCATCGGGCGTTGAACACTGAAGCTTTCTTT	CASSVAGHRALNTEAFF
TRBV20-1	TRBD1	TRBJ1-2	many	TGCAGTGCTAGAGCTCCGGGACAGGGTGTCTATGGCTACACCTTC	CSARAPGQGVYGYTF
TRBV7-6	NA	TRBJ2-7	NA	TGTGCCAGCAGCTTAGATGGGGGGCCGGTCGAGCAGTACTTC	CASSLDGGPVEQYF
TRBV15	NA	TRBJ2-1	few	TGTGCCACCAGCAGAGATCGGGACTTCTACAATGAGCAGTTCTTC	CATSRDRDFYNEQFF
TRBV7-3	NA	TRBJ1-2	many	TGTGCCAGCAGCTGGACAGCCAACTATGGCTACACCTTC	CASSWTANYGYTF
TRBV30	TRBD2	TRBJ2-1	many	TGTGCCTGGAGACCGGGGACTAGCCATAGTGAGCAGTTCTTC	CAWRPGTSHSEQFF
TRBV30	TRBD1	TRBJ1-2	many	TGTGCCTGGAGTGCGGGTGGGACAGGGAATGGCTACACCTTC	CAWSAGGTGNGYTF
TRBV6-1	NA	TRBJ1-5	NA	TGTGCCAGCTTTGCCAGGGATTTAGGAAATCAGCCCCAGCATTTT	CASFARDLGNQPQHF
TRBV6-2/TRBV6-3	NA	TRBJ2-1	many	TGTGCCAGCAGGTTGTTGAGTGTGTCCTACAATGAGCAGTTCTTC	CASRLLSVSYNEQFF
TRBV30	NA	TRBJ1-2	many	TGTGCCTGGAGCCGGACACGGGAGTCGGAGGGCTACACCTTC	CAWSRTRESEGYTF
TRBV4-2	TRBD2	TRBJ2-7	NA	TGTGCCAGCAGCCAAGAGCTAGCGGGAGTCGTCGAGCAGTACTTC	CASSQELAGVVEQYF
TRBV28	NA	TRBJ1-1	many	TGTGCCAGCGGAACGGGGAACACTGAAGCTTTCTTT	CASGTGNTEAFF
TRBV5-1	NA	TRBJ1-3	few	TGCGCCAGCAGCTTGGATTGGTCCCCTGGGGCCTCTGGAAACACCATATATTTT	CASSLDWSPGASGNTIYF
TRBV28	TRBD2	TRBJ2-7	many	TGTGCCACCAACCCTCCGGGACTAGCGGGGGAGCAGTACTTC	CATNPPGLAGEQYF
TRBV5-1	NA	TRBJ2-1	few	TGCGCCAGCAGCTTGGCCCAGACCCACAATGAGCAGTTCTTC	CASSLAQTHNEQFF
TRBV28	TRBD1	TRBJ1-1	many	TGTGCCAGCACCAGTCCCCTTAAGGGACAGGCGTTGCTGGGCACTGAAGCTTTCTTT	CASTSPLKGQALLGTEAFF
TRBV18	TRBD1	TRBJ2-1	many	TGTGCCAGCTCACCGCACAGGGGGTTCAGAAATGAGCAGTTCTTC	CASSPHRGFRNEQFF